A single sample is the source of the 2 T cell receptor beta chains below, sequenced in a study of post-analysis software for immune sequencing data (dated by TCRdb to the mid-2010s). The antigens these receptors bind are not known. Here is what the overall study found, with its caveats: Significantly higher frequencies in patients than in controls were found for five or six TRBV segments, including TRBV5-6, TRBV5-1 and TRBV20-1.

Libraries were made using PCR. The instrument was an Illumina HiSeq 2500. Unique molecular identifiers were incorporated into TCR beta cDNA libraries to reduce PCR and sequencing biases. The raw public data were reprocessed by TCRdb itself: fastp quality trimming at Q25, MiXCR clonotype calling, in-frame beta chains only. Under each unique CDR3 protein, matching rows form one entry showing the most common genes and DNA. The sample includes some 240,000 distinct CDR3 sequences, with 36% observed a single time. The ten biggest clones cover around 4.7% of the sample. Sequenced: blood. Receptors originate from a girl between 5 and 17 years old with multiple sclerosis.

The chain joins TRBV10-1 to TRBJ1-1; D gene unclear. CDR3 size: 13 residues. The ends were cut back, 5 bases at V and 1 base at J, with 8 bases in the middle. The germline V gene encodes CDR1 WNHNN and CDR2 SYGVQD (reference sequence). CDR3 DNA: TGCGCCAGCAGTAGTTCCCGGAACACTGAAGCTTTCTTT. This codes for CASSSSRNTEAFF.

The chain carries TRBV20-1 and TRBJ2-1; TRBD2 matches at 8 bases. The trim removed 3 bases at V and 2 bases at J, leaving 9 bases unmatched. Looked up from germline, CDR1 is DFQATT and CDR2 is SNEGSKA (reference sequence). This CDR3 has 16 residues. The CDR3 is CSASLSSAGAYNEQFF. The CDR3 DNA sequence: TGCAGTGCTAGTTTGTCATCAGCGGGAGCCTACAATGAGCAGTTCTTC.